Reported below is one T cell receptor (beta chain). Its antigen is not yet known. Base qualities are not provided; no much larger clone lies one nucleotide away. Library prep was done by 5' RACE. TCRdb records Illumina HiSeq 2500 as the sequencer. A second about 7 to 12 cycle PCR used a sample-barcoded 5' primer and a J-beta primer mix. Each TCR beta cDNA molecule received a unique molecular identifier from a template-switch 5' adaptor carrying 12 random nucleotides. Each sample yielded at least 2.5 million CDR3-containing paired-end reads. First-strand cDNA synthesis was performed from all RNA using the Mint cDNA synthesis kit, with priming by a TRBC-specific oligonucleotide. Following uracil-DNA glycosylase treatment, all cDNA underwent a first 18-cycle PCR with the universal primers M1SS and BC2_uni_R. The original methods were these. For normalization, 1 million high-quality reads, each with a distinct molecular identifier, were randomly selected from each sample. Instead of being binned into consensus sequences, reads with shared molecular identifiers were discarded. MiTCR, run with a Q25 quality threshold and the strictest error-elimination algorithm, handled CDR3 identification, clonotype clustering and error correction. A nonparametric unseen species model with Euler transformation was used to estimate a lower bound on total TCR beta diversity. TCRdb reanalyzed the raw reads on its own, using fastp at Q25 for trimming and MiXCR for clone calling, and kept in-frame beta chains. Merged by CDR3 protein, the rows form single entries marked with the most common genes and DNA. These V and J calls rely on TCRdb rather than the paper's analysis. Recorded for this sample are 1.5 million to 1.9 million distinct CDR3 sequences; about 45% of them occurred a single time. The top ten clones comprise more than 4% of the sample.

The data were taken from a study of blood T cells in healthy people across ages (dated by TCRdb to between 2015 and 2017). Background on the whole study: In model experiments, template switching captured roughly one uniquely barcoded TCR beta cDNA molecule for every two T cells. Age-related changes in TCR beta repertoire diversity were measured in the study by deep sequencing normalized with unique cDNA molecular identifiers. Donors were grouped into four age groups: young (average 16 years), middle-aged (under 40), aged (approximately 58) and long-lived (around 82). Donors of different ages were randomly distributed across sequencing lanes to avoid experimental bias. For two donors (one aged 18 to 29 and one aged 80 or older), the study analyzed two additional independent replicas of 1 million unique cDNA reads from the same blood draw. The investigation overall reported the following: As age increased, observed TCR beta diversity per million T cells dropped in a roughly linear way, and a significant reduction was already evident by age approximately 40. Compared with the aged group, the long-lived group had more naive CD4+ T cells, fewer expanded clones and increased TCR diversity, a pattern suggesting age selection. Because the CMV infection status of the donors was unknown, age-related changes in expanded clonotypes may potentially have been confounded. Total diversity estimates from one million sequenced T cells were considered lower bounds and underestimates. A strong correlation was found between observed TCR beta diversity and the percentage of naive T cells measured by flow cytometry. Since profiling was done on bulk unsorted PBMCs, naive and antigen-experienced compartments could not be conclusively compared.

The CDR3 holds 18 amino acids from the cysteine to the phenylalanine. Only CDR3 DNA is held: 54 bases, read in frame from base 1. The germline V gene specifies LGHNA as CDR1 and YSLEER as CDR2. V is trimmed back by 0 bases and J by 8 bases, and the junction contains 14 bases that no gene match accounts for. Donors were roughly 40 systemically healthy Caucasian individuals from Russia aged about 6 to 100 years. Ten milliliters of peripheral blood were drawn from each donor into EDTA-treated Vacutainer tubes. Ficoll-Paque density-gradient centrifugation was used to isolate PBMCs, with at least 6.5 million obtained per sample. Trizol reagent was used to extract total RNA from PBMCs, with at least 5 micrograms per sample. For every donor, flow cytometry on a PBMC aliquot measured the percentage of naive CD45RAhigh/CD27high T cells.

The receptor comes from a woman aged 18-29 years in good health. The chain couples TRBV4-3 to TRBJ2-3, with 10 bases aligning to TRBD2. Sequences were obtained from blood. The encoded CDR3 is CASSQDLLAGTSGVTQYF. The DNA sequence is as follows: TGCGCCAGCAGCCAAGATTTACTAGCGGGGACCTCCGGGGTTACGCAGTATTTT.